Sequencing of this TCR beta chain was carried out in a study of regulatory T cells in long-lasting Graves disease. Time point specified: persistent/refractory GD, antithyroid drugs over 5 years with positive TRAb. The TCR library was prepared using RNA isolated from PBMCs. CDR3-region Arm-PCR and iRepertoire HTBI primers produced the TCR beta libraries. TCRdb re-analysed the multiplex PCR reads in MiXCR, keeping a single row per CDR3 protein. This table holds some 450,000 distinct CDR3 sequences, around a quarter found once. This clonotype came up a few times. Its antigen is unidentified. Whole-study results and caveats: Not thyroid tissue but only peripheral blood was studied.

Germline loops: CDR1 SQVTM, CDR2 ANQGSEA. The CDR3 runs 14 residues. Trimming took off 4 bases at V and 8 bases at J, with 20 bases between the two ends. This chain connects TRBV29-1 to TRBJ1-1; no clear D. The starting material was peripheral blood mononuclear cells (PBMCs), obtained when the disease was refractory, from a patient treated with antithyroid drugs. This sequence originates from a female donor with Graves disease. The CDR3 region has the DNA TGCAGCGTTGTCGTACTCCCGGGAAAACCCGAAGCTTTCTTT. This codes for CSVVVLPGKPEAFF.